These 8 T cell receptor beta chains came from one sample sequenced in a study of Graves' ophthalmopathy and Graves' hyperthyroidism. Amplification of TCR beta CDR3 regions used RNA transcripts. The authors performed first-round RT-PCR with HTBI primers and then a second-round multiplex PCR. In TCRdb, the multiplex PCR reads were re-called with MiXCR into one record per CDR3 protein. The data show 350,000 to 400,000 distinct CDR3 sequences, approximately 15% seen once. Specimen: peripheral blood. The receptor source for this set is a woman aged 18-35 years with stable Graves' hyperthyroidism.

This clonotype has just a few counts. V usage is TRBV20-1 and J usage is TRBJ1-5; D is perhaps TRBD1 (6 bases). The V gene lost 3 bases and the J gene lost 3 bases, with 12 bases spanning the gap. Germline lookup yields CDR1 DFQATT and CDR2 SNEGSKA (reference sequence). The CDR3 sequence is 14 residues long. CDR3 in amino acids: CSASIGGDNQPQHF. CDR3 nucleotide sequence: TGCAGTGCTAGTATAGGGGGTGACAATCAGCCCCAGCATTTT.

This clonotype was recorded many times. The J gene is TRBJ1-1, the V gene TRBV20-1; 9 nucleotides line up with TRBD1. The V gene's germline CDR1 is DFQATT and CDR2 SNEGSKA (reference sequence). The V gene end was trimmed by 4 bases and the J gene end by 0 bases; junction bases not matched to a gene: 9. CDR3 length equals 16 residues. The CDR3 DNA sequence: TGCAGTGCTACTTTTACGACAGGGGGGATGAACACTGAAGCTTTCTTT. Amino acid sequence: CSATFTTGGMNTEAFF.

This clonotype was seen a single time. CDR3: CASSLTGQNLYGYTF. DNA for the CDR3: TGTGCCAGCAGCCTGACGGGGCAGAACCTGTATGGCTACACCTTC. This chain uses TRBV6-2 or TRBV6-3 with TRBJ1-2; D is perhaps TRBD1 (5 bases). Trimming removed 6 bases at V and 5 bases at J, with 19 bases between. The V gene's germline CDR1 is MNHEY and CDR2 SVGEGT. CDR3 length equals 15 residues.

This rearrangement joins TRBV6-2 or TRBV6-3 to TRBJ2-3, with 7 bases lining up with TRBD2. Germline CDR1 is MNHEY and CDR2 is SVGEGT. Losses at the gene ends were 2 bases for V and 1 base for J; bases not matched to a gene: 0. CDR3 size: 14 residues. CDR3 DNA: TGTGCCAGCAGTTACGGGGGGGGCACAGATACGCAGTATTTT. Its translation is CASSYGGGTDTQYF.

This clonotype was seen many times. The rearrangement links TRBV28 to TRBJ2-5; D perhaps matches TRBD1 (5 bases). The V gene's germline CDR1 is MDHEN and CDR2 SYDVKM. Trimming removed 6 bases from V and 7 bases from J, with 12 bases in between. This CDR3 region has 12 residues. CDR3 DNA: TGTGCCAGCAGCCAAACCCAGGGGACCCAGTACTTC. Its protein is CASSQTQGTQYF.

This clonotype showed up many times. The chain couples TRBV6-1 to TRBJ2-7; D call uncertain. Between the trimmed V and J ends, which lost 6 bases and 6 bases, there was a span of 3 bases. The length of the CDR3 is 9 residues. Looked up from germline, CDR1 is MNHNS and CDR2 is SASEGT. The CDR3 nucleotides read TGTGCCAGCAGCCGCGAGCAGTACTTC. It yields the protein CASSREQYF.

This rearrangement joins TRBV12-3 or TRBV12-4 to TRBJ2-5; no clear D gene. CDR3 length: 14 amino acids. Trimming took 4 bases from V and 7 from J, leaving 16 bases between them. The CDR3: CASSSTDPAGTQYF. DNA for the CDR3: TGTGCCAGCAGTTCGACCGACCCAGCCGGGACCCAGTACTTC.

This clonotype was detected many times. The chain carries TRBV6-2 or TRBV6-3 and TRBJ1-1, with D perhaps TRBD1 (5 bases). Trimming shortened V by 5 bases and J by 0 bases, and 13 bases separated the two germline ends. CDR1 and CDR2 (germline): MNHEY, SVGEGT. The CDR3 has 15 residues. The CDR3 nucleotides are TGTGCCAGCAGTCCGACGGGCAGGGTGAACACTGAAGCTTTCTTT. It yields the protein CASSPTGRVNTEAFF.